Presented here are 32 T cell receptor beta chains from one specimen sequenced in a study of spatial heterogeneity in lung cancer. Each CDR3 protein is one row after TCRdb ran MiXCR on the 5' RACE reads. The sample contains roughly 82,000 distinct CDR3 sequences, around 12% of which appear only once. The time point denotes: sample taken at primary tumor resection. No cell sorting; template was whole RNA from tumor, lung tissue or PBMC. The source material was PBMCs, sampled at surgery. These receptor sequences come from a male donor with early-stage non-small cell lung cancer.

The chain couples TRBV9 to TRBJ2-5; D is possibly TRBD1 or TRBD2 (5 bases each). The V gene's germline CDR1 is SGDLS and CDR2 YYNGEE. This CDR3 spans 15 amino acids. Trimming removed 0 bases from V and 0 bases from J, with 9 bases in between. CDR3 nucleotide sequence: TGTGCCAGCAGCGTAGGGGGGAGTAACCAAGAGACCCAGTACTTC. Amino acid sequence: CASSVGGSNQETQYF.

The chain combines TRBV10-2 with TRBJ2-3; D gene unclear. V lost 5 bases and J 4 bases, leaving 13 bases between the germline ends. The CDR3 length is 14 residues. Germline CDR1 reads WSHSY; CDR2 reads SAAADI. DNA of the CDR3: TGCGCCAGCAGTCCCCCAGGAGTGCCAGATACGCAGTATTTT. Its translation is CASSPPGVPDTQYF.

The chain carries TRBV5-4 and TRBJ2-2; 9 nucleotides align to TRBD2. CDR3 length: 16 residues. Germline V lookup: CDR1 SGHNT, CDR2 YYREEE (reference sequence). Losses at the gene ends were 4 bases for V and 5 bases for J; bases not matched to a gene: 9. The CDR3 sequence is CASSLESGGLTGELFF. CDR3 nucleotide sequence: TGTGCCAGCAGCCTCGAAAGCGGGGGGTTAACCGGGGAGCTGTTTTTT.

This clonotype was found a few times. The rearrangement uses TRBV27 and TRBJ2-2; D ambiguous. This CDR3 has 14 residues. Germline V gene data show CDR1 as MNHEY and CDR2 as SMNVEV (reference sequence). V was shortened by 1 base and J by 3 bases, with 6 bases between the two germline ends. CDR3 DNA sequence: TGTGCCAGCAGTTTATGGCAGTACACCGGGGAGCTGTTTTTT. This sequence encodes CASSLWQYTGELFF.

The chain uses TRBV5-5 and TRBJ2-1; perhaps TRBD1 as D (5 bases). Germline assignment: CDR1 SGHKS and CDR2 YYEKEE (reference sequence). The CDR3 has 15 residues. V was pared by 5 bases and J by 9 bases, with 21 bases between. DNA for the CDR3: TGTGCCAGCAGTCGACAGTGGGGCGCCACAATTGAGCAGTTCTTC. Residues: CASSRQWGATIEQFF.

The V call is TRBV3-1, the J call TRBJ1-6, with TRBD1 matching 7 bases. Germline V gene sequence: CDR1 LGHDT, CDR2 YNNKEL (reference sequence). Germline trimming cut 4 bases from V and 10 bases from J; bases unmatched to any gene: 7. The CDR3 is made up of 14 amino acids. The DNA of the CDR3 is TGTGCCAGCAGCCCCCGGACAGGAGGGTCACCCCTCCACTTT. It yields the protein CASSPRTGGSPLHF.

V gene TRBV29-1 combines with J gene TRBJ1-1; D is unclear. CDR3 size: 10 residues. V was cut by 4 bases and J by 8 bases, with 8 bases left in between. Per germline, CDR1 SQVTM and CDR2 ANQGSEA. The CDR3 reads CSVGLEEAFF. The CDR3 bases are TGCAGCGTTGGATTAGAGGAAGCTTTCTTT.

The CDR3 coding sequence is TGCAGTGCTAGTGATGGGAAAGGTGCTAATGAAAAACTGTTTTTT. Translating gives CSASDGKGANEKLFF. This chain joins TRBV20-1 and TRBJ1-4; D not certain. The CDR3 runs to 15 residues. The germline V gene encodes CDR1 DFQATT and CDR2 SNEGSKA (reference sequence). V lost 3 bases and J 3 bases, leaving 14 bases between the germline ends.

In this sample, this clonotype turned up many times. The rearrangement uses TRBV3-1 and TRBJ1-2; 9 bases are a match to TRBD1. CDR1 and CDR2 from the germline V gene are LGHDT and YNNKEL (reference sequence). The J segment lost 4 bases and the V segment lost 6 bases, leaving 6 bases of the junction unmatched. The CDR3 sequence is 14 residues long. The CDR3 nucleotides are TGTGCCAGCAGGGACACAGGGGGCGGCTATGGCTACACCTTC. Protein sequence: CASRDTGGGYGYTF.

This clonotype was seen more than once but under ten times. J is TRBJ1-5 and V is TRBV3-1, with 7 bases aligning to TRBD1. The V segment lost 0 bases and the J segment 7 bases; nucleotides outside the gene matches: 9. The CDR3 is made up of 16 amino acids. Germline V gene sequence: CDR1 LGHDT, CDR2 YNNKEL (reference sequence). The CDR3, as DNA: TGTGCCAGCAGCCAAGAAGGTAACAGGGGTGGACAGCCCCAGCATTTT. This codes for CASSQEGNRGGQPQHF. The full variable domain, with the rest looked up from reference TRBV3-1 and TRBJ1-5, is DTAVSQTPKYLVTQMGNDKSIKCEQNLGHDTMYWYKQDSKKFLKIMFSYNNKELIINETVPNRFSPKSPDKAHLNLHINSLELGDSAVYFCASSQEGNRGGQPQHFGDGTRLSIL.

The chain couples TRBV5-1 to TRBJ1-1; no firm D call. The CDR3 sequence is 13 residues long. V lost 2 bases to trimming and J lost 1 base, with 6 bases between them. Germline-derived CDR1 and CDR2 are SGHRS and YFSETQ. The DNA of the CDR3 is TGCGCCAGCAGCTTACCAGGGAACACTGAAGCTTTCTTT. This codes for CASSLPGNTEAFF.

This sequence joins TRBV5-5 and TRBJ2-1, with D uncertain. V dropped 0 bases and J dropped 5 bases, with 12 bases sitting between them. Germline V gene sequence: CDR1 SGHKS, CDR2 YYEKEE (reference sequence). This CDR3 has 15 residues. CDR3: CASSLAVTGNNEQFF. The DNA of the CDR3 is TGTGCCAGCAGCTTGGCGGTGACTGGGAACAATGAGCAGTTCTTC.

This clonotype is labeled as medium-sized. V is TRBV3-1 and J is TRBJ2-1, with D unresolved. In germline, CDR1 is LGHDT, CDR2 YNNKEL (reference sequence). This CDR3 region has 14 residues. V was cut by 0 bases and J by 6 bases, with 9 bases left in between. CDR3 loop: CASSQDTGSNEQFF. In DNA form, the CDR3 reads TGTGCCAGCAGCCAAGATACGGGTAGCAATGAGCAGTTCTTC.

By sample fraction, this clonotype is medium-sized. The gene calls are TRBV18 and TRBJ1-2; 8 nucleotides agree with TRBD1. Trimming cost V 6 bases and J 7 bases; bases outside gene matches: 16. Germline V gives CDR1 KGHSH, CDR2 LQKENI. This CDR3 comprises 16 residues. The CDR3 DNA reads TGTGCCAGCTCTCCTTGCTCGACAGGGGAAGATTGTGGCTACACCTTC. The encoded protein is CASSPCSTGEDCGYTF.

This clonotype came up many times. V and J are TRBV30 and TRBJ2-2, with 8 bases that match TRBD1. Unmatched junction bases numbered 4, after V lost 3 bases and J lost 1 base. CDR1 GTSNPN and CDR2 SVGIG come from the germline V gene (reference sequence). The CDR3 is 15 amino acids. CDR3 in DNA: TGTGCCTGGAGGGGGGACAGGAAGAACACCGGGGAGCTGTTTTTT. This sequence encodes CAWRGDRKNTGELFF.

V is TRBV23-1 and J is TRBJ1-5; 8 nucleotides align to TRBD1. TRBV23-1 is an ORF for which the function is uncertain. The CDR3 consists of 19 residues. Trimming at V came to 3 bases and at J to 2 bases, leaving 15 bases not matched to a gene. The CDR3 nucleotides read TGCGCCAGCAGTCATCCCAGCAGGGGGCTTACGATAGGCAATCAGCCCCAGCATTTT. Its translation: CASSHPSRGLTIGNQPQHF.

The J gene is TRBJ1-3, the V gene TRBV5-5; TRBD1 is a possible D gene (6 bases). Trimming took off 1 base at V and 8 bases at J, with 10 bases between the two ends. Germline CDR1 SGHKS, CDR2 YYEKEE (reference sequence). The CDR3 covers 13 residues. Written as DNA, the CDR3 is TGTGCCAGCAGCTTGACGGGGGCGGACACCATATATTTT. This translates into CASSLTGADTIYF.

This clonotype has just a few counts. The chain is built from TRBV7-9 and TRBJ2-1; TRBD1 aligns across 8 bases. V dropped 3 bases and J dropped 8; count of bases not matched to a gene: 6. Looked up from germline, CDR1 is SEHNR and CDR2 is FQNEAQ (reference sequence). The CDR3 sequence is 14 residues long. The CDR3: CASSLATGDHEQFF. CDR3 bases: TGTGCCAGCAGCTTGGCGACAGGGGACCATGAGCAGTTCTTC.

This clonotype was counted a few times. This sequence joins TRBV10-3 and TRBJ2-7, with D tentatively TRBD2 (6 bases). This CDR3 spans 14 amino acids. The V gene lost 4 bases and the J gene lost 5 bases, with 15 bases spanning the gap. Germline V gene sequence: CDR1 ENHRY, CDR2 SYGVKD. The CDR3 protein is CAISVVRETHEQYF. The CDR3, as DNA: TGTGCCATCAGTGTGGTGCGGGAAACCCACGAGCAGTACTTC.

The chain links TRBV9 to TRBJ1-5, with D possibly being TRBD1 (6 bases). Germline V lookup: CDR1 SGDLS, CDR2 YYNGEE. V dropped 0 bases and J dropped 3 bases, with 7 bases sitting between them. The CDR3 totals 14 residues. The chain's CDR3 is CASSVGTVNQPQHF. CDR3 sequence (DNA): TGTGCCAGCAGCGTAGGGACAGTCAATCAGCCCCAGCATTTT.

In this sample, this clonotype turned up many times. V and J are TRBV7-9 and TRBJ1-1; no definite D call. Germline V CDR1 and CDR2: SEHNR, FQNEAQ (reference sequence). The CDR3 extends over 14 amino acids. Trimming left V 5 bases short and J 1 base short, with 11 bases between. This chain's CDR3 is CASSPLSQNTEAFF. CDR3 bases: TGTGCCAGCAGCCCACTGAGCCAGAACACTGAAGCTTTCTTT.

The chain is built from TRBV19 and TRBJ1-1; 10 positions match TRBD1. The CDR3 runs 16 residues. Losses at the gene ends were 3 bases for V and 4 bases for J; bases not matched to a gene: 8. Germline values: CDR1 LNHDA, CDR2 SQIVND (reference sequence). The CDR3 protein is CASSMVTGGDRTEAFF. CDR3 nucleotide sequence: TGTGCCAGTAGTATGGTGACAGGGGGCGATCGCACTGAAGCTTTCTTT.

This clonotype was picked up many times. The J gene is TRBJ2-2, the V gene TRBV20-1; D may be TRBD2 (6 bases). This CDR3 has 16 amino acids. In germline, CDR1 is DFQATT, CDR2 SNEGSKA (reference sequence). V was cut by 3 bases and J by 0 bases, with 14 bases left in between. The CDR3 loop is CSASPPGLSNTGELFF. The CDR3, as DNA: TGCAGTGCTAGTCCCCCGGGACTTTCGAACACCGGGGAGCTGTTTTTT.

The chain employs TRBV29-1 and TRBJ1-1; D unresolved. Germline V gives CDR1 SQVTM, CDR2 ANQGSEA. The CDR3 spans 11 residues. The ends were cut back, 7 bases at V and 1 base at J, with 7 bases in the middle. DNA for the CDR3: TGCAGCGGGGGATGGAACACTGAAGCTTTCTTT. Amino acid sequence: CSGGWNTEAFF.

The table lists this clonotype with a few counts. The CDR3 loop is CASSSGGPGANVLTF. In DNA, the CDR3 is TGCGCCAGCAGTTCAGGGGGGCCTGGGGCCAACGTCCTGACTTTC. The gene calls are TRBV10-1 and TRBJ2-6, with D tentatively TRBD1 (7 bases). CDR3 length: 15 amino acids. Germline CDR1 is WNHNN and CDR2 is SYGVQD (reference sequence). Trimming shortened V by 5 bases and J by 2 bases, and 10 bases separated the two germline ends.

The chain combines TRBV7-9 with TRBJ2-1, with TRBD2 matching 9 bases. The CDR3 is made up of 15 amino acids. V dropped 3 bases and J dropped 8; count of bases not matched to a gene: 8. Germline V lookup: CDR1 SEHNR, CDR2 FQNEAQ (reference sequence). The DNA for the CDR3 is TGTGCCAGCAGCTTCTCTGCGGGGGGGCCTGATGAGCAGTTCTTC. Its translation is CASSFSAGGPDEQFF.

The chain recombines TRBV11-3 with TRBJ1-3; D is uncertain. This CDR3 has 13 amino acids. Trimming cost V 2 bases and J 3 bases, with 5 bases left between them. The germline V gene encodes CDR1 SGHNT and CDR2 YENEEA. CDR3 in DNA: TGTGCCAGCAGCTTATTCGGTGGAAACACCATATATTTT. Its translation is CASSLFGGNTIYF.

The chain combines TRBV5-4 with TRBJ2-1, with 12 positions matching TRBD2. The CDR3 has 15 amino acids. Germline-derived CDR1 and CDR2 are SGHNT and YYREEE (reference sequence). The trim removed 3 bases at V and 9 bases at J, leaving 7 bases unmatched. This CDR3 reads CASSSLAGGPGEQFF. DNA of the CDR3: TGTGCCAGCAGCTCTCTAGCGGGGGGGCCCGGTGAGCAGTTCTTC.

The chain couples TRBV6-1 to TRBJ2-3; TRBD1 might be the D (8 bases). The V gene lost 7 bases and the J gene lost 4 bases, with 18 bases spanning the gap. The CDR3 is made up of 15 amino acids. The germline CDR1 and CDR2 sequences are MNHNS and SASEGT. CDR3 sequence (DNA): TGTGCCAGCACTTCAGCGGGGACAGGCCCAGATACGCAGTATTTT. It specifies CASTSAGTGPDTQYF.

V is TRBV29-1 and J is TRBJ1-1; D is possibly TRBD1 (5 bases). V lost 3 bases and J lost 1, with 9 bases in between. Germline CDR1 SQVTM, CDR2 ANQGSEA. The CDR3 contains 13 residues. The CDR3 nucleotides read TGCAGCGTTGAGTTTACAGGGAACACTGAAGCTTTCTTT. As protein: CSVEFTGNTEAFF. Full variable domain (missing parts from reference TRBV29-1 and TRBJ1-1): SAVISQKPSRDICQRGTSLTIQCQVDSQVTMMFWYRQQPGQSLTLIATANQGSEATYESGFVIDKFPISRPNLTFSTLTVSNMSPEDSSIYLCSVEFTGNTEAFFGQGTRLTVV.

The chain joins TRBV6-9 to TRBJ1-1, with TRBD1 identical over 10 bases. Unmatched junction bases numbered 8, after V lost 5 bases and J lost 5 bases. This CDR3 is built from 15 residues. CDR1 is MNHGY and CDR2 is SVAAGI in the germline V gene. The CDR3 region is CASSRAGTGETEAFF. The CDR3 region has the DNA TGTGCCAGCAGTCGCGCTGGGACAGGGGAAACTGAAGCTTTCTTT.

This clonotype was detected a few times. The chain joins TRBV30 to TRBJ2-7; possible D gene TRBD2, 6 bases. Trimming cost V 1 base and J 6 bases, with 13 bases left between them. This CDR3 spans 13 amino acids. From germline, CDR1 is GTSNPN and CDR2 SVGIG (reference sequence). The CDR3 loop reads CAWSGRGYGEQYF. CDR3 coding DNA: TGTGCCTGGAGTGGCCGGGGGTATGGCGAGCAGTACTTC.